The T cell receptor beta chain under discussion was sequenced for a study of T cells in Graves' hyperthyroidism and ophthalmopathy. Germline CDR1 and CDR2: SGHAT and FQNNGV. The CDR3 contains 15 residues. V was shortened by 4 bases and J by 7 bases, with 19 bases between the two germline ends. TCR beta CDR3 region amplification was performed from RNA transcripts. The HTBI primer set was used in a first-round RT-PCR of the TCR CDR3. TCRdb recomputed calls from the multiplex PCR reads with MiXCR, one row per CDR3 protein. The sample records more than 500,000 distinct CDR3 sequences, 15% to 20% being singletons. No ophthalmopathy progression within 18 months constituted stable Graves' hyperthyroidism. This clonotype was observed many times.

This TCR derives from a woman between 25 and 40 years old with Graves' hyperthyroidism. The sample comprised blood. The chain links TRBV11-2 to TRBJ1-2; a weak D match, TRBD1 (6 bases). The CDR3, as DNA: TGTGCCAGCAGCTCCGTACTCACAGGGTGGGCTGGCTACACCTTC. This gives the protein CASSSVLTGWAGYTF.